This TCR beta chain was captured in a study of blood T cell repertoires in COVID-19. Data came from immunoSEQ multiplex PCR; TCRdb stores just in-frame clones and leaves some out. Seen here are approximately 130,000 clones, around 86% observed once, and the top ten hold roughly 2.5%. The V end lost 4 bases, the J end lost 6 bases, and 14 bases lay between the germline ends. The germline V gene has CDR1 SGHVS and CDR2 FQNEAQ. CDR3 length equals 14 residues. This chain links TRBV7-8 with TRBJ2-3, with D perhaps matching TRBD1 (7 bases). The material sequenced was peripheral blood. The source is a middle-aged man with active COVID-19. The CDR3 nucleotides are TGTGCCAGCAGCTCGGCGGGACAGCGGGATACGCAGTATTTT. Protein: CASSSAGQRDTQYF. Full variable domain (missing parts from reference TRBV7-8 and TRBJ2-3): GAGVSQSPRYKVAKRGQDVALRCDPISGHVSLFWYQQALGQGPEFLTYFQNEAQLDKSGLPSDRFFAERPEGSVSTLKIQRTQQEDSAVYLCASSSAGQRDTQYFGPGTRLTVL.